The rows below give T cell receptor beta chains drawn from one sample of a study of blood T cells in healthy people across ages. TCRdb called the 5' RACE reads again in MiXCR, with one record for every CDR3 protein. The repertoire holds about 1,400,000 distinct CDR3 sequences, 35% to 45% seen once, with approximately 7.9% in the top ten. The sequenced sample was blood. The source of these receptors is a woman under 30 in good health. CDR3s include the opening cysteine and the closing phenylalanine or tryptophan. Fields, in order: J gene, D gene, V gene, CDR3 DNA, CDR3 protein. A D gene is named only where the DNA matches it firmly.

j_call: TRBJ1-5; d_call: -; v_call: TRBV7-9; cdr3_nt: TGTGCCAGCAGCCCGGGGACCGGCCAAGGTCCCAATCAGCCCCAGCATTTT; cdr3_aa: CASSPGTGQGPNQPQHF
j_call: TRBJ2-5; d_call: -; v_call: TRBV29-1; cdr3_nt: TGCAGCGTTGAAGATCGCAGGGTGTCAGTGGAAGAGACCCAGTACTTC; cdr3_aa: CSVEDRRVSVEETQYF
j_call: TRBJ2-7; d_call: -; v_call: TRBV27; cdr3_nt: TGTGCCAGCAGTCCGCAGTCCTTATACGAGCAGTACTTC; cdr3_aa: CASSPQSLYEQYF
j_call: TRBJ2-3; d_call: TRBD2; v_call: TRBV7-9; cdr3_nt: TGTGCCAGCAGCTCTGGACTAGCGGGGGCTAGCACAGATACGCAGTATTTT; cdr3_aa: CASSSGLAGASTDTQYF
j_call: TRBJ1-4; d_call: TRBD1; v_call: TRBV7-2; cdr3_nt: TGTGCCAGCAGCCTAAACAGGGGACATAATGAAAAACTGTTTTTT; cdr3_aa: CASSLNRGHNEKLFF
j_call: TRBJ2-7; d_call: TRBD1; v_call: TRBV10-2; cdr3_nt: TGCGCCACGTATGGGAGCGGGACAGGGTTCAACGAGCAGTACTTC; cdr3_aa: CATYGSGTGFNEQYF
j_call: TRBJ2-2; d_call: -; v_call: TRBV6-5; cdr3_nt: TGTGCCAGCAGTTACGATCCCAAGATTGGGGAGCTGTTTTTT; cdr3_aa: CASSYDPKIGELFF
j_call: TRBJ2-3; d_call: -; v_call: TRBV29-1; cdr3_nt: TGCAGCGTTGATCCCGGACAGAAGGGGCAGTATTTT; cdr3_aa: CSVDPGQKGQYF
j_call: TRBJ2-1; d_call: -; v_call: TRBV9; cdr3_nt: TGTGCCAGCAGCGTAGCTGGCGGGGAATACAATGAGCAGTTCTTC; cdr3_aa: CASSVAGGEYNEQFF
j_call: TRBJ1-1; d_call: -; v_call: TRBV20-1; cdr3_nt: TGCAGTGCTAGAGGGATGGGGAAGGCAAACACTGAAGCTTTCTTT; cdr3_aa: CSARGMGKANTEAFF